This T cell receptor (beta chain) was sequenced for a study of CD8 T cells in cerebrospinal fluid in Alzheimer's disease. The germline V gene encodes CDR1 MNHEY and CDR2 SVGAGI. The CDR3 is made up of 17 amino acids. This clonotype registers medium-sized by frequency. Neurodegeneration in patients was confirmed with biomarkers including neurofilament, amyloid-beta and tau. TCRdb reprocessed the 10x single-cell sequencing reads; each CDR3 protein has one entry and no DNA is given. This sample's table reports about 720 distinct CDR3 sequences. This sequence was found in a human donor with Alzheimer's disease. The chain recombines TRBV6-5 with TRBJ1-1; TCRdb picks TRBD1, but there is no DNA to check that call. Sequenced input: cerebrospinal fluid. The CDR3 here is CASSYLFTGGLNTEAFF.